The sample holds a few counts of the clone carrying this TCR beta chain. The data were taken from a study of blood T cell repertoires in COVID-19. Overall study: Spain, Italy and the United States supplied samples that represented acute and convalescent COVID-19. Nucleic acid was either cDNA or gDNA, and it came from T cells, B-cell-depleted T cells, or PBMCs.

Under the authors' procedure: Using reference gene primer amplification, nucleated cell counts were estimated. The protocol was immunoSEQ multiplex PCR, while the TCRdb copy is restricted to in-frame clones and leaves out a portion. For V, J and clone size, that table is used; D and trimming come from the DNA. The sample includes about 100,000 clones, roughly 87% seen only once; the top ten take approximately 7%. CDR3 size: 15 residues. The germline CDR1 and CDR2 sequences are SGHNT and YYREEE (reference sequence). V lost 5 bases, J lost 5 bases, and 10 bases stayed unmatched. Sequences were obtained from peripheral blood. The V gene is TRBV5-4, the J gene TRBJ2-7, with 10 bases lining up with TRBD2. This TCR was recovered from a man younger than 45 in a cohort sampled during active COVID-19. For the CDR3, the DNA is TGTGCCAGCAGGACACCCGGGCTAGCGGGGGACGAGCAGTACTTC. Protein: CASRTPGLAGDEQYF.